These 21 T cell receptor beta chains share one sample of origin, sequenced in a study of CXCR3-negative and CXCR3-positive naive CD8 T cells. It was by 5' RACE with UMI labels that the TRB cDNA libraries were prepared. TCRdb re-called the 5' RACE reads and catalogs CDR3 proteins one per entry, DNA excluded. Here the sample table reports 55,000 to 75,000 distinct CDR3 sequences. General study findings and limits: More hydrophobic TRB CDR3s were found in CXCR3-positive naive cells than in CXCR3-negative naive cells.

Their antigens are not known. The source material was naive CXCR3+ CD8+ T cells from blood. Subset of the sample: CD45RO-CCR7+CD27+CD95- naive CD8+ T cells expressing CXCR3 (TNR3+). The receptor source for this set is a human donor in good health. Some clones in this sample may be carry-over from other donors' samples.

The chain's CDR3 is CASSQEGGGQYNEQFF. This chain connects TRBV4-2 to TRBJ2-1; the D gene TCRdb calls, TRBD1, cannot be checked with no DNA. Looked up from germline, CDR1 is LGHNA and CDR2 is YNFKEQ. The CDR3 runs to 16 residues.

The gene calls are TRBV3-1 and TRBJ2-5; TCRdb picks TRBD2, but there is no DNA to check that call. This CDR3 is built from 15 residues. Germline V gene lookup returns CDR1 LGHDT and CDR2 YNNKEL (reference sequence). The chain's CDR3 is CASSRSTSGQETQYF.

CDR3 in amino acids: CASSQARGGADTQYF. The chain combines TRBV4-3 with TRBJ2-3; TCRdb reports TRBD2, a call that lacks DNA to check it against. This CDR3 is built from 15 residues. Germline V gene data show CDR1 as LGHNA and CDR2 as YSLEER.

This chain connects TRBV9 to TRBJ1-5; with no DNA, the TCRdb D assignment of TRBD1 cannot be verified. The V gene's germline CDR1 is SGDLS and CDR2 YYNGEE. The CDR3 extends over 16 amino acids. The CDR3 loop is CASSQGGGIGSQPQHF.

V is TRBV7-9 and J is TRBJ2-2. The CDR3 consists of 14 residues. Per the germline V gene, CDR1 is SEHNR and CDR2 is FQNEAQ (reference sequence). CDR3 sequence: CASSFQYASGELFF.

This chain links TRBV14 with TRBJ1-1. The CDR3 consists of 17 residues. Germline CDR1 SGHDN, CDR2 FVKESK. The CDR3 sequence: CASSQDPAGFINTEAFF.

J is TRBJ2-3 and V is TRBV4-3; TCRdb gives TRBD2 as the D gene, but with no DNA this cannot be confirmed. The CDR3 extends over 16 amino acids. The V gene's germline CDR1 is LGHNA and CDR2 YSLEER. The CDR3 sequence is CASSQELAGGPDTQYF.

The chain employs TRBV25-1 and TRBJ2-7; TCRdb indicates TRBD1, and absent DNA this call remains unverified. The CDR3 loop spans 16 amino acids. Germline values: CDR1 MGHDK, CDR2 SYGVNS. The CDR3 spells CASSDVLGQGSYEQYF.

This chain connects TRBV6-2 or TRBV6-3 to TRBJ1-5. CDR1 MNHEY and CDR2 SVGEGT come from the germline V gene. This CDR3 is 13 amino acids long. The CDR3 is CASSYFGNQPQHF.

CDR3 loop: CASSPGGTSGLNEQFF. The rearrangement uses TRBV7-3 and TRBJ2-1; the D gene TCRdb calls, TRBD2, cannot be checked with no DNA. CDR1 and CDR2 (germline): SGHTA, FQGTGA. CDR3 length: 16 amino acids.

V and J are TRBV15 and TRBJ2-2; TCRdb calls TRBD2, which cannot be checked without DNA. The CDR3 length is 15 residues. CDR1 and CDR2 (germline): LNHNV, YYDKDF (reference sequence). The CDR3 protein is CATSWTSGGAGELFF.

This chain uses TRBV2 with TRBJ1-4. The CDR3 loop spans 13 amino acids. CDR1 is SNHLY, CDR2 FYNNEI, per germline. CDR3 amino acids: CAIRTATNEKLFF.

The CDR3 region is CASSYMDRGWDEQYF. The gene calls are TRBV6-2 or TRBV6-3 and TRBJ2-7; TCRdb's D gene call, TRBD1, goes unchecked for lack of DNA. Germline loops: CDR1 MNHEY, CDR2 SVGEGT. This CDR3 is built from 15 residues.

This chain links TRBV20-1 with TRBJ1-1; as DNA is missing, the TRBD1 call by TCRdb cannot be tested. This CDR3 has 13 amino acids. Germline loops: CDR1 DFQATT, CDR2 SNEGSKA (reference sequence). This CDR3 reads CSARDLGGTEAFF.

The chain joins TRBV28 to TRBJ1-1; checking the TCRdb D call of TRBD1 is not possible without DNA. Germline V CDR1 and CDR2: MDHEN, SYDVKM. The CDR3 is made up of 14 amino acids. CDR3 amino acids: CASSLRGEVTEAFF.

This chain connects TRBV5-1 to TRBJ2-1. CDR1 SGHRS and CDR2 YFSETQ come from the germline V gene. This CDR3 has 15 residues. CDR3 protein: CASSLVGILYNEQFF.

The chain has TRBV6-2 or TRBV6-3 and TRBJ1-1. This CDR3 is 13 amino acids long. Per germline, CDR1 MNHEY and CDR2 SVGEGT. The CDR3 loop reads CASSSWGNTEAFF.

The genes are TRBV7-9 and TRBJ2-1; there is no DNA to check the TCRdb D call of TRBD1. The CDR3 runs to 17 residues. Germline V gene data show CDR1 as SEHNR and CDR2 as FQNEAQ (reference sequence). This chain's CDR3 is CASSPGPGGEKGNEQFF.

The chain combines TRBV7-3 with TRBJ2-7; no DNA is available, so the TRBD1 call from TCRdb remains unchecked. CDR3 length: 14 residues. Germline CDR1 and CDR2: SGHTA and FQGTGA. The CDR3 protein is CASSFTGAMNEQYF.

This sequence joins TRBV2 and TRBJ2-1; checking the TCRdb D call of TRBD1 is not possible without DNA. The CDR3 has 14 residues. Germline loops: CDR1 SNHLY, CDR2 FYNNEI. This CDR3 is CASSDPGRGDEQFF.

The chain recombines TRBV7-6 with TRBJ1-1. This CDR3 has 19 amino acids. Germline V gene lookup returns CDR1 SGHVS and CDR2 FNYEAQ. CDR3 residues: CASSLGKRVSGIWGTEAFF.